Each of the 22 T cell receptor beta chains below was sequenced from the same sample in a study of cytomegalovirus exposure and HLA in healthy donors. The PCR contained 60 Vbeta and 13 Jbeta primers. TCRdb's copy holds only in-frame clones and misses some; the assay was immunoSEQ multiplex PCR. The table includes over 150,000 clones, roughly 80% detected once. Material for sequencing was PBMCs. The receptor source for this set is a woman in her 30s in good health and CMV-seropositive.

In DNA form, the CDR3 reads TGTGCCAGCAGCTCCAGGACAGGGGGCTTTTACTTCTACACCTTC. It codes for CASSSRTGGFYFYTF. The chain uses TRBV2 and TRBJ1-2, with TRBD1 matching 11 bases. The CDR3 is made up of 15 amino acids. Looked up from germline, CDR1 is SNHLY and CDR2 is FYNNEI. V was clipped by 6 bases and J by 10 bases; unmatched bases: 13.

The CDR3 loop is CASSITGATEQYF. The CDR3 nucleotides read TGCGCCAGCAGTATTACAGGAGCCACCGAGCAGTACTTC. The chain recombines TRBV5-1 with TRBJ2-7; a possible D gene is TRBD1 (5 bases). Trimming took 5 bases from V and 6 from J, leaving 15 bases between them. The germline V gene has CDR1 SGHRS and CDR2 YFSETQ. The CDR3 runs 13 residues.

This clone was recorded a few times. The chain uses TRBV4-1 and TRBJ2-4; 8 bases map to TRBD1. CDR1 and CDR2 (germline): MGHRA, YSYEKL. The trim removed 3 bases at V and 5 bases at J, leaving 6 bases unmatched. CDR3 size: 15 residues. CDR3 loop: CASSQEQGGENIQYF. The CDR3 DNA is TGCGCCAGCAGCCAGGAACAGGGGGGAGAAAACATTCAGTACTTC.

This clone was observed a single time. V and J are TRBV6-5 and TRBJ1-3; maybe TRBD1 (6 bases). Trimming left V 3 bases short and J 0 bases short, with 9 bases between. CDR1 and CDR2 (germline): MNHEY, SVGAGI. CDR3 length equals 15 residues. The CDR3 here is CASSYNRASGNTIYF. The CDR3 DNA reads as TGTGCCAGCAGTTATAACAGGGCCTCTGGAAACACCATATATTTT.

This clone was found a few times. In the same sample, other DNA sequences code for this CDR3. The V and J genes are TRBV5-1 and TRBJ2-7, with 9 bases fitting TRBD1. The V segment lost 2 bases and the J segment 1 base; nucleotides outside the gene matches: 4. Germline-derived CDR1 and CDR2 are SGHRS and YFSETQ. The CDR3 is 15 residues long. The CDR3 DNA sequence: TGCGCCAGCAGCTTCGGACAGGGGAGGTCCTACGAGCAGTACTTC. Translated, it gives CASSFGQGRSYEQYF.

The chain joins TRBV19 to TRBJ2-7, with 8 positions matching TRBD2. V lost 3 bases and J lost 3; bases outside the gene matches: 1. This CDR3 region has 13 residues. The germline V gene encodes CDR1 LNHDA and CDR2 SQIVND (reference sequence). This CDR3 reads CASSIGRDYEQYF. As DNA, the CDR3 is TGTGCCAGTAGTATCGGGAGGGACTACGAGCAGTACTTC.

This clone appeared a single time. The CDR3 does not end in the conserved phenylalanine or tryptophan, so this is likely a read error. The limits of the CDR3 on the DNA are not certain, so only TCRdb's listed CDR3 is given. CDR3 amino acids: CASSLLQTGTL. The rearrangement joins TRBV13 to TRBJ1-3. Germline values: CDR1 PRHDT, CDR2 FYEKMQ (reference sequence). The CDR3 contains 11 residues when both ends are counted.

The CDR3 protein is CASSQDSRQYF. The CDR3 bases are TGTGCCAGCAGTCAGGACAGCCGACAGTACTTC. The V gene is TRBV6-1, the J gene TRBJ2-4; maybe TRBD1 (6 bases). CDR3 length: 11 amino acids. Trimming pared 5 bases from V and 13 bases from J, leaving 12 bases between. Germline-derived CDR1 and CDR2 are MNHNS and SASEGT.

V usage is TRBV28 and J usage is TRBJ1-5; the match to TRBD1 covers 7 bases. This CDR3 is 14 amino acids long. The V and J ends lost 5 bases and 4 bases, in that order; junction bases with no gene match: 5. Germline CDR1 reads MDHEN; CDR2 reads SYDVKM. The CDR3: CASSTGVWNQPQHF. The DNA of the CDR3 is TGTGCCAGCAGTACAGGGGTATGGAATCAGCCCCAGCATTTT.

This rearrangement joins TRBV4-3 to TRBJ1-5, with unresolved D. CDR3 size: 15 residues. The germline V gene has CDR1 LGHNA and CDR2 YSLEER. Trimming removed 4 bases from V and 3 bases from J, with 13 bases in between. The CDR3 DNA reads TGCGCCAGCAGCCCAAACGGACTGTTCAATCAGCCCCAGCATTTT. Translating it yields CASSPNGLFNQPQHF.

The rearrangement uses TRBV19 and TRBJ1-6, with D hard to call. CDR3 length: 13 amino acids. Germline CDR1 LNHDA, CDR2 SQIVND (reference sequence). The ends were cut back, 0 bases at V and 10 bases at J, with 7 bases in the middle. CDR3 amino acids: CASSIEAGSPLHF. CDR3 DNA: TGTGCCAGTAGTATAGAGGCAGGATCACCCCTCCACTTT. Filled out from reference TRBV19 and TRBJ1-6, the complete variable domain reads DGGITQSPKYLFRKEGQNVTLSCEQNLNHDAMYWYRQDPGQGLRLIYYSQIVNDFQKGDIAEGYSVSREKKESFPLTVTSAQKNPTAFYLCASSIEAGSPLHFGNGTRLTVT.

The V and J genes are TRBV6-6 and TRBJ2-1; TRBD2 matches 8 bases. Germline CDR1 MNHNY, CDR2 SVGAGI (reference sequence). V was clipped by 4 bases and J by 7 bases; unmatched bases: 3. This CDR3 has 13 residues. The DNA of the CDR3 is TGTGCCAGCAGTTTGACTAGCGAGAATGAGCAGTTCTTC. Translating it yields CASSLTSENEQFF.

J is TRBJ1-2 and V is TRBV19; possible D gene TRBD1, 5 bases. The CDR3 runs to 13 residues. Trimming shortened V by 3 bases and J by 8 bases, and 13 bases separated the two germline ends. Per the germline V gene, CDR1 is LNHDA and CDR2 is SQIVND (reference sequence). Here the CDR3 DNA reads TGTGCCAGTAGTATCAGGGTCGGAAGGGGCTACACCTTC. Translated: CASSIRVGRGYTF.

The rearrangement links TRBV25-1 to TRBJ2-5, with 7 bases that match TRBD2. V gave up 2 bases and J gave up 2 bases; unmatched junction bases: 5. In germline, CDR1 is MGHDK, CDR2 SYGVNS. The CDR3 covers 15 residues. CDR3 loop: CASSERWEGQETQYF. Written as DNA, the CDR3 is TGTGCCAGCAGTGAAAGGTGGGAGGGTCAAGAGACCCAGTACTTC.

J is TRBJ2-3 and V is TRBV5-4; tentatively, D is TRBD2 (6 bases). Germline loops: CDR1 SGHNT, CDR2 YYREEE (reference sequence). Trimming removed 4 bases from V and 4 bases from J, with 10 bases in between. The CDR3 totals 13 residues. CDR3 sequence reads: CASSLRLADTQYF. CDR3 bases: TGTGCCAGCAGCCTCCGACTAGCAGATACGCAGTATTTT. Full variable domain (missing parts from reference TRBV5-4 and TRBJ2-3): ETGVTQSPTHLIKTRGQQVTLRCSSQSGHNTVSWYQQALGQGPQFIFQYYREEENGRGNFPPRFSGLQFPNYSSELNVNALELDDSALYLCASSLRLADTQYFGPGTRLTVL.

J is TRBJ1-1 and V is TRBV4-1; D gene ambiguous. Germline V lookup: CDR1 MGHRA, CDR2 YSYEKL. With 3 bases removed from V and 3 bases from J, the gap between germline ends came to 17 bases. The CDR3 runs 16 residues. The CDR3 loop reads CASSQVSGPGDTEAFF. In DNA form, the CDR3 reads TGCGCCAGCAGCCAGGTCAGCGGACCTGGGGACACTGAAGCTTTCTTT.

The chain is built from TRBV6-5 and TRBJ2-3; 8 bases align to TRBD1. V lost 3 bases, J lost 4 bases, and 9 bases stayed unmatched. Germline V gives CDR1 MNHEY, CDR2 SVGAGI. The CDR3 spans 16 residues. Here the CDR3 DNA reads TGTGCCAGCAGTTATCCGACAGGGGAGGTTGCAGATACGCAGTATTTT. Its protein is CASSYPTGEVADTQYF.

The J gene is TRBJ2-7, the V gene TRBV4-1, with D perhaps TRBD1 (6 bases). Germline V CDR1 and CDR2: MGHRA, YSYEKL. The CDR3 runs to 16 residues. V lost 0 bases, J lost 4 bases, and 16 bases lay in between. Written as DNA, the CDR3 is TGCGCCAGCAGCCAAGATACCCCAGGGGCGTTTTACGAGCAGTACTTC. Translating gives CASSQDTPGAFYEQYF.

This clone was counted between two and nine times. The rearrangement uses TRBV6-5 and TRBJ1-1, with 11 bases matching TRBD1. V lost 4 bases and J lost 4; bases outside the gene matches: 5. The CDR3 spans 15 residues. Germline loops: CDR1 MNHEY, CDR2 SVGAGI. CDR3 sequence reads: CASSSHGQGATEAFF. The CDR3 DNA sequence: TGTGCCAGCAGTTCCCACGGACAGGGGGCCACTGAAGCTTTCTTT.

This clone turned up a few times. V usage is TRBV6-1 and J usage is TRBJ1-5; D possibly corresponds to TRBD1 (5 bases). V was clipped by 4 bases and J by 0 bases, with 10 bases between them. This CDR3 region has 15 residues. The V gene's germline CDR1 is MNHNS and CDR2 SASEGT. The CDR3 DNA follows: TGTGCCAGCAGTGCACAGGTGAATAGCAATCAGCCCCAGCATTTT. It translates to CASSAQVNSNQPQHF.

The chain is built from TRBV5-1 and TRBJ2-5; 7 nucleotides align to TRBD2. Germline trimming cut 3 bases from V and 5 bases from J; bases unmatched to any gene: 10. There are 15 residues in the CDR3. The germline V gene encodes CDR1 SGHRS and CDR2 YFSETQ. This CDR3 is CASSSLTSLDETQYF. For the CDR3, the DNA is TGCGCCAGCAGCTCGCTGACTAGCTTGGACGAGACCCAGTACTTC.

The chain links TRBV6-1 to TRBJ1-1, with D maybe TRBD1 (6 bases). The V and J ends lost 1 base and 3 bases respectively, with 6 bases between them. Germline lookup yields CDR1 MNHNS and CDR2 SASEGT. This CDR3 has 13 residues. CDR3: CASSEDRDTEAFF. The DNA for the CDR3 is TGTGCCAGCAGTGAAGACAGGGACACTGAAGCTTTCTTT.